This T cell receptor beta chain was found in a study of CD8 T cells in ankylosing spondylitis (dated by TCRdb to 2017 to 2019). Broadly, across the study: T cell receptor beta repertoires were profiled in healthy donors and ankylosing spondylitis patients so that disease-linked TCR variants could be found. The whole study cohort included 85 to 120 healthy donors and under 30 ankylosing spondylitis patients. Peripheral blood was sampled, and synovial fluid was additionally collected from ankylosing spondylitis patients.

CDR1 and CDR2 are read off the germline V gene as KGHSH and LQKENI. The CDR3 holds 15 amino acids from the cysteine to the phenylalanine. Only the CDR3 part of the read is kept: 45 bases, read in frame from the first base. From V the trimming removes 5 bases and from J it removes 4 bases, while the gene matches leave 7 bases of the junction unaccounted for. The reads were generated on an Illumina HiSeq 2500. Quantitative 5'-RACE with molecular barcodes was the method used to prepare the TCR beta libraries. The paper's data handling went like this. To identify disease-linked TCR variants, a new computational method was used, one built on a probabilistic model of VDJ rearrangement. The public reads were run again by TCRdb, first through fastp at Q25 and then through MiXCR, and only productive beta chains were kept. A single entry per CDR3 protein holds the most common genes and DNA from its merged rows. TCRdb, not the authors, supplied the V and J calls. This sample comprises fewer than 550,000 distinct CDR3 sequences, roughly 5.2% of them detected only once. The ten largest make up 3% to 4% of the sample.

On the study overall, not on this receptor specifically: Some TCR beta motif variants had previously been reported in synovial fluid and blood of reactive arthritis patients, which suggested common disease-initiation mechanisms. Blood from ankylosing spondylitis patients appeared to be characterized by a TCR beta motif made up of under 10 highly homologous amino acid variants. The disease-linked clones were reported to be significantly enriched in matched synovial fluid samples from ankylosing spondylitis patients. In peripheral blood, the disease-linked clones were found at relatively low frequencies and had a CD8+ phenotype.

This clonotype was observed many times. Its antigen is unknown. Per-nucleotide qualities are absent, and no much larger clonotype sits a single base away. The chain links TRBV18 with TRBJ1-1; 10 bases in the junction line up with TRBD1. The source is a male donor with ankylosing spondylitis. The material sequenced was blood, either unsorted or a sorted T cell fraction (not recorded which). Here is the DNA: TGTGCCAGCTCAATGTCCGGGACAGGGGTCACTGAAGCTTTCTTT. Its protein reads: CASSMSGTGVTEAFF.